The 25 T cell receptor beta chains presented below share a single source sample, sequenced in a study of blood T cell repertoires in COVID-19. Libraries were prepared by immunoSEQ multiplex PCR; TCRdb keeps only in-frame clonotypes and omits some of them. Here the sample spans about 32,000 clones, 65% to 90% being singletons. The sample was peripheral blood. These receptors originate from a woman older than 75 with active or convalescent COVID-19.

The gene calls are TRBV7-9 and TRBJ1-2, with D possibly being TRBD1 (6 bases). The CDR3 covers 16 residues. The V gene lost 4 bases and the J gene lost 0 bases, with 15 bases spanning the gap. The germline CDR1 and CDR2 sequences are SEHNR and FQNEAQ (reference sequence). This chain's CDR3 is CASSSTNRVANYGYTF. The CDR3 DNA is TGTGCCAGCAGCTCAACAAACAGGGTCGCTAACTATGGCTACACCTTC.

In DNA, the CDR3 is TGTGCCAGCAGTGACTCGATTCGGACAGGGGATGGCTACACCTTC. This translates into CASSDSIRTGDGYTF. The rearrangement joins TRBV6-4 to TRBJ1-2, with 9 nucleotides matching TRBD1. Per germline, CDR1 MRHNA and CDR2 SNTAGT. Trimming cost V 0 bases and J 6 bases; bases outside gene matches: 5. The length of the CDR3 is 15 residues.

The CDR3 region is CASSRQGSNQPQHF. CDR3 sequence (DNA): TGTGCCAGCAGCCGACAGGGGAGCAATCAGCCCCAGCATTTT. This chain joins TRBV7-8 and TRBJ1-5, with 8 bases that match TRBD1. Trimming cost V 5 bases and J 1 base; bases outside gene matches: 1. The CDR3 is 14 residues long. From germline, CDR1 is SGHVS and CDR2 FQNEAQ.

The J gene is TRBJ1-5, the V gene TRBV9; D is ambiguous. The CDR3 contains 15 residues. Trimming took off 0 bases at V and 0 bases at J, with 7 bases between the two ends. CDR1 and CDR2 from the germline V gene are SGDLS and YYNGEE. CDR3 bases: TGTGCCAGCAGCGTAGGGAGCGTTAGCAATCAGCCCCAGCATTTT. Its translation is CASSVGSVSNQPQHF. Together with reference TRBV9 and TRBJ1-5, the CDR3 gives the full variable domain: DSGVTQTPKHLITATGQRVTLRCSPRSGDLSVYWYQQSLDQGLQFLIQYYNGEERAKGNILERFSAQQFPDLHSELNLSSLELGDSALYFCASSVGSVSNQPQHFGDGTRLSIL.

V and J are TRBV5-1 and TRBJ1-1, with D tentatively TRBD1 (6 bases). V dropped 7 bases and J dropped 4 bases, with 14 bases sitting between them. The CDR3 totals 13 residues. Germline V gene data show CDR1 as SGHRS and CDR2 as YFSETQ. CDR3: CASAQGGSTEAFF. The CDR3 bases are TGCGCCAGCGCGCAAGGGGGAAGCACTGAAGCTTTCTTT. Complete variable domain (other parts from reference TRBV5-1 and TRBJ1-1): KAGVTQTPRYLIKTRGQQVTLSCSPISGHRSVSWYQQTPGQGLQFLFEYFSETQRNKGNFPGRFSGRQFSNSRSEMNVSTLELGDSALYLCASAQGGSTEAFFGQGTRLTVV.

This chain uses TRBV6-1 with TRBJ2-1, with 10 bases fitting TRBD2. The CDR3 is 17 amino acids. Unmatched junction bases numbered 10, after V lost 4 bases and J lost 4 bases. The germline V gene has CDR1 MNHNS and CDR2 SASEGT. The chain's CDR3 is CASSAKGSGGFYNEQFF. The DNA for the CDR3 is TGTGCCAGCAGTGCGAAGGGTAGCGGGGGGTTTTACAATGAGCAGTTCTTC.

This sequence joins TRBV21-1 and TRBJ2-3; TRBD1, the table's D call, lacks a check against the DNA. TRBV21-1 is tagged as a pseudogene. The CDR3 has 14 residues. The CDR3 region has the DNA TGTGCCAGCACAGGGACAGGTAGCACAGATACGCAGTATTTT. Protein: CASTGTGSTDTQYF.

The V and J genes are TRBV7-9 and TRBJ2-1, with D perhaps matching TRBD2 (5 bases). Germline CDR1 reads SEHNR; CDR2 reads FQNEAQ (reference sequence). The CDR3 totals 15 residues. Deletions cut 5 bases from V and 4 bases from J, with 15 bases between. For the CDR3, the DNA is TGTGCCAGCAGCCTCATCATCCGGGGTTACAATGAGCAGTTCTTC. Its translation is CASSLIIRGYNEQFF. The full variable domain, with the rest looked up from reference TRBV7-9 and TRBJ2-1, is DTGVSQNPRHKITKRGQNVTFRCDPISEHNRLYWYRQTLGQGPEFLTYFQNEAQLEKSRLLSDRFSAERPKGSFSTLEIQRTEQGDSAMYLCASSLIIRGYNEQFFGPGTRLTVL.

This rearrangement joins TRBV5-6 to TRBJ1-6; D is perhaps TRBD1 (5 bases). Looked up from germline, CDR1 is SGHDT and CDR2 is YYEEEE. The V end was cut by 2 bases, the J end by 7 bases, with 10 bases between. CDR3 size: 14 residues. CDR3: CASSFGAANSPLHF. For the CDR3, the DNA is TGTGCCAGCAGCTTTGGGGCGGCCAATTCACCCCTCCACTTT.

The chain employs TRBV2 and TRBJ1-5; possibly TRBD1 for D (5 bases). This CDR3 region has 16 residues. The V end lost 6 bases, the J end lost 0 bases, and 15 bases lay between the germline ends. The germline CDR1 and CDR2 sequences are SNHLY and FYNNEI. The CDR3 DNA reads TGTGCCAGCAGCTATGGGGCCGGGAGTAGCAATCAGCCCCAGCATTTT. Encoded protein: CASSYGAGSSNQPQHF.

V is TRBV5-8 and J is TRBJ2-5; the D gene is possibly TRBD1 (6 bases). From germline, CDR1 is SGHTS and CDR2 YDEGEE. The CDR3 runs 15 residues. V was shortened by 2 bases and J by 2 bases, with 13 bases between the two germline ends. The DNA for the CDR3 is TGTGCCAGCAGCTTCAACACAGGGAAACAAGAGACCCAGTACTTC. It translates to CASSFNTGKQETQYF.

CDR3: CASSDQGRGRTDTQYF. The CDR3 DNA is TGTGCCAGCAGCGACCAGGGGAGGGGACGCACAGATACGCAGTATTTT. J is TRBJ2-3 and V is TRBV28; tentatively, D is TRBD2 (7 bases). There are 16 residues in the CDR3. V shed 6 bases and J shed 1 base, with 17 bases lying between them. Germline V gives CDR1 MDHEN, CDR2 SYDVKM.

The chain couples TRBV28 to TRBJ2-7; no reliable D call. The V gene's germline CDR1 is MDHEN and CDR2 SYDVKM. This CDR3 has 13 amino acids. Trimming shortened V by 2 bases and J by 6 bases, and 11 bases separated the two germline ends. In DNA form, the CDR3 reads TGTGCCAGCAGTTTAAACAGCCCCCGCGAGCAGTACTTC. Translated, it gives CASSLNSPREQYF.

CDR3 sequence: CASSAKTSLSTGELFF. CDR3 nucleotide sequence: TGTGCCAGCAGCGCAAAAACTAGCCTGAGCACCGGGGAGCTGTTTTTT. The chain carries TRBV11-2 and TRBJ2-2, with a tentative D call TRBD2 (6 bases). This CDR3 is 16 amino acids long. V lost 5 bases and J 4 bases, leaving 17 bases between the germline ends. Germline CDR1 reads SGHAT; CDR2 reads FQNNGV.

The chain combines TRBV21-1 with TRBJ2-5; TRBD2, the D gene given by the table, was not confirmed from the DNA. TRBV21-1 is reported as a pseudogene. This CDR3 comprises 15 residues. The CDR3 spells CASSKALTGQETQYF. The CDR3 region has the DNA TGTGCCAGCAGCAAAGCGCTTACGGGCCAAGAGACCCAGTACTTC.

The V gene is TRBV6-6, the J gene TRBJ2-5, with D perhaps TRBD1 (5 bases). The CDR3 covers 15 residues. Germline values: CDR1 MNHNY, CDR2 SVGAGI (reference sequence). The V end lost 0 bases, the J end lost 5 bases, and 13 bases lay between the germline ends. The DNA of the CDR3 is TGTGCCAGCAGTTACTCGGGGCAGTCTCCGGAGACCCAGTACTTC. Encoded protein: CASSYSGQSPETQYF.

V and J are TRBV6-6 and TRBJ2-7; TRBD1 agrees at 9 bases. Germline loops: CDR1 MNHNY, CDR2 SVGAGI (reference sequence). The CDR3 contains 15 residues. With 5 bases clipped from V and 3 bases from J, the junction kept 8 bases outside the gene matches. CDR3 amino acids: CASSPRDRANYEQYF. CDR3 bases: TGTGCCAGCAGTCCCCGGGACAGGGCCAACTACGAGCAGTACTTC.

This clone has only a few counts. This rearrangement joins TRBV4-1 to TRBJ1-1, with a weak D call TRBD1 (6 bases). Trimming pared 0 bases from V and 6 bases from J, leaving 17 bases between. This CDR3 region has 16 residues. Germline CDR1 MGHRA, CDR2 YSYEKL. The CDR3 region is CASSQESLTGRSEAFF. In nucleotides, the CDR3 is TGCGCCAGCAGCCAAGAAAGTTTAACAGGGCGTTCTGAAGCTTTCTTT.

The CDR3 spells CASNSGRAVYEQYF. The CDR3 nucleotides are TGCGCCAGCAACAGCGGGAGGGCCGTCTACGAGCAGTACTTC. This chain links TRBV23-1 with TRBJ2-7; TRBD2 agrees at 10 bases. TRBV23-1 is filed as an ORF, its function uncertain. The CDR3 runs 14 residues. V shed 7 bases and J 3 bases; nucleotides not matched to a gene: 6.

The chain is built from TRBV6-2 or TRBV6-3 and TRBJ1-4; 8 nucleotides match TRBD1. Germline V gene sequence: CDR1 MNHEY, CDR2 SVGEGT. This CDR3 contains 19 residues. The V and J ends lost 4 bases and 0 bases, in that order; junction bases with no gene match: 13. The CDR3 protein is CASSWTSAGGRTTNEKLFF. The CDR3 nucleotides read TGTGCCAGCAGTTGGACTTCGGCAGGGGGCCGTACAACTAATGAAAAACTGTTTTTT.

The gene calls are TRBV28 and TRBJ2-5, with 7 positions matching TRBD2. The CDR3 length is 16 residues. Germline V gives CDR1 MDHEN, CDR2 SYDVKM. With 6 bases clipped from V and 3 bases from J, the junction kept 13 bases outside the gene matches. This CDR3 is CASRSPWGGREETQYF. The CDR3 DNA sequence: TGTGCCAGCAGGTCCCCATGGGGGGGTCGTGAAGAGACCCAGTACTTC.

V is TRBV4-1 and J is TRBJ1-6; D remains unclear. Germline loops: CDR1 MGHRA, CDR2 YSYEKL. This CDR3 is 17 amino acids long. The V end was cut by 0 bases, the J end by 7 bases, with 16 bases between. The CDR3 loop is CASSQDSTQLKNSPLHF. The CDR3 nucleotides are TGCGCCAGCAGCCAAGATTCCACCCAACTGAAGAATTCACCCCTCCACTTT.

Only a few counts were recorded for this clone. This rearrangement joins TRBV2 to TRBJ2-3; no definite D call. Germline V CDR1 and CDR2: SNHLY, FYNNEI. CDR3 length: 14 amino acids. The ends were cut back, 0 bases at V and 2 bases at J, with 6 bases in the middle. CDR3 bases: TGTGCCAGCAGTGAAGCCGTCTCCACAGATACGCAGTATTTT. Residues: CASSEAVSTDTQYF.

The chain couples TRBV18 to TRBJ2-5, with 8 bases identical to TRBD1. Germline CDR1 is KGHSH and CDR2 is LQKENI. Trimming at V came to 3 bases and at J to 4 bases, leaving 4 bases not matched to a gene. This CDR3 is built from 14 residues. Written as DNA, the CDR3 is TGTGCCAGCTCACCCCAGGGGGCAGGAGAGACCCAGTACTTC. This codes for CASSPQGAGETQYF.

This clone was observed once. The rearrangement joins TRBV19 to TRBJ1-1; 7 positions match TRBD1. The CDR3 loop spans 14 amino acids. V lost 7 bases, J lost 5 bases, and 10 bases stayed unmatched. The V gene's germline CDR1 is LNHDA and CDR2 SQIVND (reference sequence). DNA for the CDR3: TGTGCCAGTAACTCCCCACAGGGGTCAACTGAAGCTTTCTTT. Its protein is CASNSPQGSTEAFF.